This entry is about one TCR beta chain. Per the original methods: Amplifying reference gene primers gave estimates of nucleated cell counts. Some clones are missing from TCRdb's copy, which holds only in-frame ones; the method was immunoSEQ multiplex PCR. V, J and clone size are taken as reported in that table, and D and trimming were inferred from the DNA itself. The sample lists about 300,000 clones; about 91% were seen once. These data belong to a study of blood T cell repertoires in COVID-19. Study background: Collection of acute and convalescent COVID-19 samples took place in the United States, Italy and Spain. PBMCs, B-cell-depleted T cells, or T cells were the source of the cDNA or gDNA that made up the material.

Germline V gene data show CDR1 as ENHRY and CDR2 as SYGVKD. This CDR3 spans 15 amino acids. V was pared by 4 bases and J by 2 bases, with 14 bases between. Sequencing was carried out using peripheral blood. This receptor was identified in a woman aged 25-40 years who had recovered from COVID-19. The rearrangement uses TRBV10-3 and TRBJ1-2, with D uncertain. This chain's CDR3 is CAISASDYPNYGYTF. As DNA, the CDR3 is TGTGCCATCAGTGCGAGCGACTACCCCAACTATGGCTACACCTTC.